This TCR beta chain was recorded in a study of shared clonotypes between healthy human individuals. Study summary: Each donor contributed plates that comprised three CD4 naive, three CD4 memory, two CD8 naive and one CD8 memory.

The input for sorted-subset replicate PCRs was around 0.2 ug DNA, tens of thousands of T cell genomes. The table came from immunoSEQ multiplex PCR; TCRdb's copy has only in-frame clones and leaves some out. Here the sample spans roughly 1.5 million clones, approximately 98% being singletons. CD4+ cell separation produced CD45RA+ naive and CD45RA-negative memory subsets. The CDR3 is 13 amino acids. Germline CDR1 is KGHSH and CDR2 is LQKENI. Trimming cost V 1 base and J 7 bases, with 8 bases left between them. This TCR was recovered from a man aged 25 to 40 in good health. The V call is TRBV18, the J call TRBJ1-5; D is unclear. Sequenced sample: naive CD4+ T cells sorted from blood. Specified subset: CD45RA+ positively selected. This CDR3 reads CASSPRGQQPQHF. CDR3 DNA: TGTGCCAGCTCACCACGAGGGCAACAGCCCCAGCATTTT.